This T cell receptor beta chain was profiled in a study of blood T cell repertoires in COVID-19. Data came from immunoSEQ multiplex PCR; TCRdb stores just in-frame clones and leaves some out. The sample contains more than 85,000 clones, over 75% of which appear only once. Sequencing was performed on peripheral blood. This sequence originates from a man aged 45-65 years with acute or convalescent COVID-19.

CDR3 DNA sequence: TGTGCCAGCAGTACCGGACAGGGGAAAACTTTC. Translated: CASSTGQGKTF. The chain carries TRBV6-1 and TRBJ2-6, with TRBD1 matching over 9 bases. V gave up 5 bases and J gave up 19 bases; unmatched junction bases: 6. The CDR3 is made up of 11 amino acids. CDR1 and CDR2 (germline): MNHNS, SASEGT.